The present T cell receptor (beta chain) was sequenced within a study of blood T cells in healthy people across ages. The V end was cut by 0 bases, the J end by 2 bases, with 17 bases between. This CDR3 has 17 amino acids. CDR1 is DFQATT, CDR2 SNEGSKA, per germline (reference sequence). Sample-barcoded 5' priming and a J-beta primer mix drove a second PCR of roughly 7 to 11 cycles. TCRdb re-analysed the 5' RACE reads in MiXCR, keeping a single row per CDR3 protein. The data show hundreds of thousands of distinct CDR3 sequences, 53% seen once. This clonotype came up many times. Source material: blood. The TCR sequence derives from a man older than 75 in good health. The chain recombines TRBV20-1 with TRBJ2-1; D may correspond to TRBD1 or TRBD2 (5 bases each). The CDR3 sequence: CSARDREGRVPYNEQFF. The DNA for the CDR3 is TGCAGTGCTAGAGATAGAGAGGGCAGGGTACCCTACAATGAGCAGTTCTTC.